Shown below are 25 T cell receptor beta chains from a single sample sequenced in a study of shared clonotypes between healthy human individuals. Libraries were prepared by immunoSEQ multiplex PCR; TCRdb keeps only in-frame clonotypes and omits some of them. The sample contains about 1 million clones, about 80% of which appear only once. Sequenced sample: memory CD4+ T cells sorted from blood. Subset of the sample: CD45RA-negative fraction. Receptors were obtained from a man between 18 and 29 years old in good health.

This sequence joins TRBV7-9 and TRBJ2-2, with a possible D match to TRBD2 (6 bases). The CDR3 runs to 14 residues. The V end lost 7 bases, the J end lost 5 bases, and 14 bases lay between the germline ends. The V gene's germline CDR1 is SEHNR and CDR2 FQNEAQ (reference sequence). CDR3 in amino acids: CASTPRRGTGELFF. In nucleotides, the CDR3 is TGTGCCAGCACCCCCCGGCGGGGAACCGGGGAGCTGTTTTTT.

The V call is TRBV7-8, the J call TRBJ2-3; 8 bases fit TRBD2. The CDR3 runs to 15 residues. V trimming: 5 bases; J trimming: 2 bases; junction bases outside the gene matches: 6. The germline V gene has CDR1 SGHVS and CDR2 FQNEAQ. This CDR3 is CASSPGTSPTDTQYF. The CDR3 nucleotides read TGTGCCAGCAGCCCGGGGACTAGTCCCACAGATACGCAGTATTTT. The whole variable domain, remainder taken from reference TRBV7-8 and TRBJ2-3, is GAGVSQSPRYKVAKRGQDVALRCDPISGHVSLFWYQQALGQGPEFLTYFQNEAQLDKSGLPSDRFFAERPEGSVSTLKIQRTQQEDSAVYLCASSPGTSPTDTQYFGPGTRLTVL.

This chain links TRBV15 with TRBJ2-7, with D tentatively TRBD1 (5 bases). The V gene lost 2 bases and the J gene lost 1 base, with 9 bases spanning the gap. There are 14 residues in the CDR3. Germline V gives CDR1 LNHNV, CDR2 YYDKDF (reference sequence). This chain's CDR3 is CATSRQGSSYEQYF. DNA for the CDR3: TGTGCCACCAGCAGACAGGGATCTTCCTACGAGCAGTACTTC. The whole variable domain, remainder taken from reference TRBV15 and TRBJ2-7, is DAMVIQNPRYQVTQFGKPVTLSCSQTLNHNVMYWYQQKSSQAPKLLFHYYDKDFNNEADTPDNFQSRRPNTSFCFLDIRSPGLGDTAMYLCATSRQGSSYEQYFGPGTRLTVT.

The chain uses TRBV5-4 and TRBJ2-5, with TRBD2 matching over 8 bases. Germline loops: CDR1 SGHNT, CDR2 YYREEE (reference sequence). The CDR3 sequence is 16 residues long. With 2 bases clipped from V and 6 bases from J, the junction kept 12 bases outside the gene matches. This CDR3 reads CASSLKTGGLVKTQYF. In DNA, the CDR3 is TGTGCCAGCAGCTTAAAGACGGGAGGGTTGGTGAAGACCCAGTACTTC.

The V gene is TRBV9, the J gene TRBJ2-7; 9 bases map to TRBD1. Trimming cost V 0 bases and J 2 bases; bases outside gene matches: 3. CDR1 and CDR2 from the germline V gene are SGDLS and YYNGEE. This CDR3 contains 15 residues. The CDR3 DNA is TGTGCCAGCAGCGTAGAGGACAGGGGAACCTACGAGCAGTACTTC. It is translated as CASSVEDRGTYEQYF.

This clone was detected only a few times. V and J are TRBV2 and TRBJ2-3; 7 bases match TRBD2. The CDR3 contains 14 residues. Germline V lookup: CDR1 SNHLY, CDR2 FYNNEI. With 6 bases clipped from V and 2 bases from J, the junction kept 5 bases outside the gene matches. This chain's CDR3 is CASRGGVNTDTQYF. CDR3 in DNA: TGTGCCAGCAGGGGGGGGGTTAACACAGATACGCAGTATTTT.

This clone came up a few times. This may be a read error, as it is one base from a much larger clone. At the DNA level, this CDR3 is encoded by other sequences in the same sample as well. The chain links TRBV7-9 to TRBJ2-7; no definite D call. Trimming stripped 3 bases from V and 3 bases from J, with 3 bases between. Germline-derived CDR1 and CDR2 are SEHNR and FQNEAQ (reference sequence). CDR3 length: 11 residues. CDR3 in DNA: TGTGCCAGCAGCTTTAACTACGAGCAGTACTTC. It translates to CASSFNYEQYF.

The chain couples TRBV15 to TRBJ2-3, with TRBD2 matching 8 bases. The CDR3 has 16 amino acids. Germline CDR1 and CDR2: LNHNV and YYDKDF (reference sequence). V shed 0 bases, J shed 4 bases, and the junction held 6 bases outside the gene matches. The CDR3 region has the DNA TGTGCCACCAGCAGAGACGGGCTAGCGGGCGCAGATACGCAGTATTTT. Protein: CATSRDGLAGADTQYF.

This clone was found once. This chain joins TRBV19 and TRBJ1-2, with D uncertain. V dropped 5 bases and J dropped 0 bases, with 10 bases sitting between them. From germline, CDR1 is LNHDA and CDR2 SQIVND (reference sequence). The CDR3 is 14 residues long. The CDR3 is CASSEQWTNYGYTF. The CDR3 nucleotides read TGTGCCAGTAGTGAACAGTGGACTAACTATGGCTACACCTTC.

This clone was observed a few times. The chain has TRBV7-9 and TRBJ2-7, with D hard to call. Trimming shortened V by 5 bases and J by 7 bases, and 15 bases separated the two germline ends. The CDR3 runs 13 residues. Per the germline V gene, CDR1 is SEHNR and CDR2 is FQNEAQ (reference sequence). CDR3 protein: CASSPQKGTEQYF. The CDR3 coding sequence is TGTGCCAGCAGCCCCCAAAAGGGTACAGAGCAGTACTTC.

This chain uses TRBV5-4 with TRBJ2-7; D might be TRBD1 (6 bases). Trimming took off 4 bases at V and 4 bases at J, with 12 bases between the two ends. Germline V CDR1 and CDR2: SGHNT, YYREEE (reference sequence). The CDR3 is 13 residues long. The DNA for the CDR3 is TGTGCCAGCAGCCTTTCAGGGGCTTACGAGCAGTACTTC. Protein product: CASSLSGAYEQYF.

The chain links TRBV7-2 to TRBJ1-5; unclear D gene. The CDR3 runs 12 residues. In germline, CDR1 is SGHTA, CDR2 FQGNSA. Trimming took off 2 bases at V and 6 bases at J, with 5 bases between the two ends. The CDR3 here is CASSLRRQPQHF. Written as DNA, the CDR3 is TGTGCCAGCAGCTTACGGCGTCAGCCCCAGCATTTT.

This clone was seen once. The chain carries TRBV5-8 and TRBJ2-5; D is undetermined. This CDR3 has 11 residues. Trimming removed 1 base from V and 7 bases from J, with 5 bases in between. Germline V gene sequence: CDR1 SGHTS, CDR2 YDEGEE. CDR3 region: CASSLTRTQYF. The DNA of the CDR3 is TGTGCCAGCAGCTTGACAAGGACCCAGTACTTC.

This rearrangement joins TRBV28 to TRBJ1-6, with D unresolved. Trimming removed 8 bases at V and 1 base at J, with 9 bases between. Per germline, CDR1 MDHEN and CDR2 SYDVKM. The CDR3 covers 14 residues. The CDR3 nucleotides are TGTGCCAGCCTGGGTGAGTCCTATAATTCACCCCTCCACTTT. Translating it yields CASLGESYNSPLHF.

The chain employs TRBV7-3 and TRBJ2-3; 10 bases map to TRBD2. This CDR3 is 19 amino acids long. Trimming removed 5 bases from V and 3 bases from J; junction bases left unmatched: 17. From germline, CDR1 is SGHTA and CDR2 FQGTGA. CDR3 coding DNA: TGTGCCAGCAGCAGAAACCCACTGGCTAGCGGGGGTACAACAGATACGCAGTATTTT. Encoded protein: CASSRNPLASGGTTDTQYF.

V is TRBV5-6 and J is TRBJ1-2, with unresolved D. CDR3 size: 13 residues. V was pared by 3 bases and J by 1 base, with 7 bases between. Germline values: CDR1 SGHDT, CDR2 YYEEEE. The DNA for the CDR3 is TGTGCCAGCAGCTACGGGTTTAACTATGGCTACACCTTC. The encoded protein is CASSYGFNYGYTF.

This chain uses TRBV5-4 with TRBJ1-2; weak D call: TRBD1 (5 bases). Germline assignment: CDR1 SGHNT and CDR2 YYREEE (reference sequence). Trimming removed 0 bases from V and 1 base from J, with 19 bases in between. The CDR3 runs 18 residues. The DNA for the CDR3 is TGTGCCAGCAGCTTGGGCATGAGGACGGGACGGTATAACTATGGCTACACCTTC. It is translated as CASSLGMRTGRYNYGYTF.

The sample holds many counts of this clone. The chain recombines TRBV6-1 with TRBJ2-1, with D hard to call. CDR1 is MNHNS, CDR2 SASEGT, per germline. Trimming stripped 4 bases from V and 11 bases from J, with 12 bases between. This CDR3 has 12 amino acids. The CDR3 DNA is TGTGCCAGCAGTGCTGGGGTCTATAAGCAGTTCTTC. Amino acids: CASSAGVYKQFF.

CDR3 DNA: TGTGCCAGCAGTTCCCGGGGGGCAGGACTTTATGAAAAACTGTTTTTT. Translation gives CASSSRGAGLYEKLFF. The V call is TRBV28, the J call TRBJ1-4; possibly TRBD1 for D (6 bases). The CDR3 runs 16 residues. CDR1 and CDR2 from the germline V gene are MDHEN and SYDVKM. Trimming removed 4 bases from V and 6 bases from J, with 18 bases in between. The complete variable domain, with remaining parts taken from reference TRBV28 and TRBJ1-4, reads DVKVTQSSRYLVKRTGEKVFLECVQDMDHENMFWYRQDPGLGLRLIYFSYDVKMKEKGDIPEGYSVSREKKERFSLILESASTNQTSMYLCASSSRGAGLYEKLFFGSGTQLSVL.

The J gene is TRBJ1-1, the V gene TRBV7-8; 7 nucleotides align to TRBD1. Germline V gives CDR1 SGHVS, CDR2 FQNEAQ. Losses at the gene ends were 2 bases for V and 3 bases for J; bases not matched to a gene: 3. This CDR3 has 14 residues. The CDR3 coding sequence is TGTGCCAGCAGCTTACGACAGGGCGACACTGAAGCTTTCTTT. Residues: CASSLRQGDTEAFF. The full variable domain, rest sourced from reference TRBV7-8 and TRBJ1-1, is GAGVSQSPRYKVAKRGQDVALRCDPISGHVSLFWYQQALGQGPEFLTYFQNEAQLDKSGLPSDRFFAERPEGSVSTLKIQRTQQEDSAVYLCASSLRQGDTEAFFGQGTRLTVV.

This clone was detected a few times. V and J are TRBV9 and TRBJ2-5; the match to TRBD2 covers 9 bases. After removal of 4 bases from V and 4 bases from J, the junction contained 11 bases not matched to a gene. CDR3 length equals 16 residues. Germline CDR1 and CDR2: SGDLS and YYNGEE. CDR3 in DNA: TGTGCCAGCAGCCCTAAGGGTAGCGGGGGTTCAGAGACCCAGTACTTC. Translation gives CASSPKGSGGSETQYF.

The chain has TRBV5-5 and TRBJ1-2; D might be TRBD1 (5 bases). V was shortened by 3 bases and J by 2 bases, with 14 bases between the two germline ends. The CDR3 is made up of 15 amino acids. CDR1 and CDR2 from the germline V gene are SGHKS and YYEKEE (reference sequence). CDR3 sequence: CASSSQGWGNYGYTF. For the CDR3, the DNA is TGTGCCAGCAGCTCCCAGGGCTGGGGCAACTATGGCTACACCTTC.

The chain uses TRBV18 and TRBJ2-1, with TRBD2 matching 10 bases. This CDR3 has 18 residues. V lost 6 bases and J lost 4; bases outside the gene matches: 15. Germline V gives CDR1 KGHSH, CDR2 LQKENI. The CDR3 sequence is CASSPQQRRTSGYNEQFF. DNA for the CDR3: TGTGCCAGCTCCCCGCAACAGCGTCGGACTAGCGGATACAATGAGCAGTTCTTC.

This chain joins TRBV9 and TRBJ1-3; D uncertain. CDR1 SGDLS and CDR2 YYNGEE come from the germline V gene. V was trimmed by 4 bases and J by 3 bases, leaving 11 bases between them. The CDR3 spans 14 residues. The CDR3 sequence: CASSPEGGGNTIYF. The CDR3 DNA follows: TGTGCCAGCAGCCCAGAGGGAGGTGGAAACACCATATATTTT.

The CDR3 coding sequence is TGCAGTGCTGGGACCTGGGAGACCCAGTACTTC. Translated: CSAGTWETQYF. The genes are TRBV20-1 and TRBJ2-5, with D possibly being TRBD1 or TRBD2 (5 bases each). CDR1 and CDR2 (germline): DFQATT, SNEGSKA (reference sequence). The length of the CDR3 is 11 residues. The V end was cut by 5 bases, the J end by 5 bases, with 9 bases between.